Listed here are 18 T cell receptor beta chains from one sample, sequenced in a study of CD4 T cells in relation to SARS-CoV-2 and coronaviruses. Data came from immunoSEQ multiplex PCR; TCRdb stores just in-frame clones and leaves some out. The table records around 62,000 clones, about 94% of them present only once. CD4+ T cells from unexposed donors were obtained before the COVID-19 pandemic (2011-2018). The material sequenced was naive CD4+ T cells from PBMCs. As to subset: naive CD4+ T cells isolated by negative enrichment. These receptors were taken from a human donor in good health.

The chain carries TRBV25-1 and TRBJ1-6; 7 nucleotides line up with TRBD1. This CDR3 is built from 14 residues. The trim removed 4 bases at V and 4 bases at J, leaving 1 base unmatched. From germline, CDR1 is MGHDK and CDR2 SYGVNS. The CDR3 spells CASSGGQYNSPLHF. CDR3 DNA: TGTGCCAGCAGTGGGGGACAGTATAATTCACCCCTCCACTTT.

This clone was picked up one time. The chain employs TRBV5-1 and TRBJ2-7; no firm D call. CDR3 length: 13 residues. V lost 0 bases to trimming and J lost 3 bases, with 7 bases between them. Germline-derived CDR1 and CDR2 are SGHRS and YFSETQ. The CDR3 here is CASSLVGRYEQYF. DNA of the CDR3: TGCGCCAGCAGCTTGGTTGGCCGCTACGAGCAGTACTTC.

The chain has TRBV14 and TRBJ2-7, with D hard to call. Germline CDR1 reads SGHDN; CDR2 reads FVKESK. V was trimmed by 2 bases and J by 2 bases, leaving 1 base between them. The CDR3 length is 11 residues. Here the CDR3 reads CASSQTYEQYF. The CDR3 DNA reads TGTGCCAGCAGCCAAACCTACGAGCAGTACTTC.

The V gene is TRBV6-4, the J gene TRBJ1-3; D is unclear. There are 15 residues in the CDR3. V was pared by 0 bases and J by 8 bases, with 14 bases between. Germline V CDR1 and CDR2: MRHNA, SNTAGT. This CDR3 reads CASSDSKAEGYTIYF. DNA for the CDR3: TGTGCCAGCAGTGACTCGAAGGCGGAAGGATACACCATATATTTT.

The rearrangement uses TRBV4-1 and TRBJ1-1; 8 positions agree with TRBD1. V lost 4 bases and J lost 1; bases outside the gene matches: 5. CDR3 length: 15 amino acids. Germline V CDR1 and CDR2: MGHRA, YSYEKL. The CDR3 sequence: CASSPRDRRNTEAFF. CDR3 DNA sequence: TGCGCCAGCAGCCCCAGGGACAGGCGGAACACTGAAGCTTTCTTT.

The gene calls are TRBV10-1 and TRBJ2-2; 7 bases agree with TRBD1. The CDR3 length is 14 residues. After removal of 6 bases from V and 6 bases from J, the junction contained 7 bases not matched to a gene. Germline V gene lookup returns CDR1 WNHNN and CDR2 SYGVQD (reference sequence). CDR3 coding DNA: TGCGCCAGCAGGAGGGACAGCAGCGCCGGGGAGCTGTTTTTT. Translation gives CASRRDSSAGELFF.

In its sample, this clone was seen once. The CDR3 sequence is CASSSTTTVPEQYF. In DNA, the CDR3 is TGCGCCAGCAGCTCTACTACGACAGTGCCCGAGCAGTACTTC. The rearrangement uses TRBV5-1 and TRBJ2-7, with a possible D match to TRBD1 (5 bases). Germline V gives CDR1 SGHRS, CDR2 YFSETQ. V was pared by 3 bases and J by 6 bases, with 16 bases between. The CDR3 sequence is 14 residues long.

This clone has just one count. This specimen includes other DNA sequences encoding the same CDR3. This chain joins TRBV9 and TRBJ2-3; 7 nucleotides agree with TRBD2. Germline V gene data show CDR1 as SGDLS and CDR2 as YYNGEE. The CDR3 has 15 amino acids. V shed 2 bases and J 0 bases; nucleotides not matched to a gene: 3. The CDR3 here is CASSVGLSSTDTQYF. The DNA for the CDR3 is TGTGCCAGCAGCGTGGGACTATCTAGCACAGATACGCAGTATTTT.

This chain's CDR3 is CASSRGLAGVYEQYF. The CDR3 DNA reads TGTGCCAGCAGCCGAGGACTAGCGGGAGTCTACGAGCAGTACTTC. The J gene is TRBJ2-7, the V gene TRBV7-8; 13 positions match TRBD2. Germline V gene sequence: CDR1 SGHVS, CDR2 FQNEAQ. Trimming took 5 bases from V and 3 from J; bases not matched to a gene: 4. The CDR3 has 15 amino acids.

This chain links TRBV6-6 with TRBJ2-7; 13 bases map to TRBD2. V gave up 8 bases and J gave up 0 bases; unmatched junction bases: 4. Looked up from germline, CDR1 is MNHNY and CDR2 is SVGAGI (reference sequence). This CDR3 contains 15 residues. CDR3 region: CASGLAGVSSYEQYF. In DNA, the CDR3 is TGTGCCAGCGGACTAGCGGGGGTGAGCTCCTACGAGCAGTACTTC.

The CDR3 loop reads CASSQMGGNYGYTF. Here the CDR3 DNA reads TGTGCCAGCAGCCAAATGGGGGGAAACTATGGCTACACCTTC. The chain couples TRBV3-1 (or the pseudogene TRBV3-2) to TRBJ1-2; TRBD1 is a possible D gene (5 bases). Germline CDR1 LGHDT, CDR2 YNNKEL (reference sequence). This CDR3 is 14 amino acids long. The V gene lost 2 bases and the J gene lost 2 bases, with 9 bases spanning the gap.

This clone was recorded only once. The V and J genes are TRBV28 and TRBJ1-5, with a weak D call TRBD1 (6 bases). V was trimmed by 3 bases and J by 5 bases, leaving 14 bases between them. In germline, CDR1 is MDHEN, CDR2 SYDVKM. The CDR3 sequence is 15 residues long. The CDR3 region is CASSFAGTPYQPQHF. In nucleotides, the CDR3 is TGTGCCAGCAGTTTCGCCGGGACACCGTATCAGCCCCAGCATTTT.

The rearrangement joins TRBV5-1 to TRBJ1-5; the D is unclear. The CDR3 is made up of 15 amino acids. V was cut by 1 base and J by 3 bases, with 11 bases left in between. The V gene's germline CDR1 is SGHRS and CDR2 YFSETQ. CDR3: CASSLSAGSNQPQHF. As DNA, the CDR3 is TGCGCCAGCAGCTTGTCGGCCGGTTCCAATCAGCCCCAGCATTTT. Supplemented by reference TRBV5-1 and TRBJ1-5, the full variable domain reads KAGVTQTPRYLIKTRGQQVTLSCSPISGHRSVSWYQQTPGQGLQFLFEYFSETQRNKGNFPGRFSGRQFSNSRSEMNVSTLELGDSALYLCASSLSAGSNQPQHFGDGTRLSIL.

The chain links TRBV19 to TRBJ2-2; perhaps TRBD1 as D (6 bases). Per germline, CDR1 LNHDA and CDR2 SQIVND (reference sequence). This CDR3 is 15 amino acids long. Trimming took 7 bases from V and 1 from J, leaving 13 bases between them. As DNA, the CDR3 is TGTGCCAGTAAGCCGGACAGACTGAACACCGGGGAGCTGTTTTTT. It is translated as CASKPDRLNTGELFF. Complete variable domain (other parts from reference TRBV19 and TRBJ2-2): DGGITQSPKYLFRKEGQNVTLSCEQNLNHDAMYWYRQDPGQGLRLIYYSQIVNDFQKGDIAEGYSVSREKKESFPLTVTSAQKNPTAFYLCASKPDRLNTGELFFGEGSRLTVL.

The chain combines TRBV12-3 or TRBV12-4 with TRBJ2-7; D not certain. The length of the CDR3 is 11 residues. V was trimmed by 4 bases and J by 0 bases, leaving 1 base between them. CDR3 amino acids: CASSSSYEQYF. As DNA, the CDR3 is TGTGCCAGCAGTTCCTCCTACGAGCAGTACTTC.

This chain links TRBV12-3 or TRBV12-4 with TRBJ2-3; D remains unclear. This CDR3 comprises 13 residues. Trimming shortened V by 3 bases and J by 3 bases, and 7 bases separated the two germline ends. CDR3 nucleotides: TGTGCCAGCAGTTTCCTTGGGACAGATACGCAGTATTTT. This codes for CASSFLGTDTQYF.

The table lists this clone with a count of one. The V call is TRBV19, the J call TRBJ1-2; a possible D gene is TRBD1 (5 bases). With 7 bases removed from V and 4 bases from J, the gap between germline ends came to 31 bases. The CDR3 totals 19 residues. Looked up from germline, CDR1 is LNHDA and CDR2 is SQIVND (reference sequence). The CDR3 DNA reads TGTGCCAGTAACTCCGAGAACCCCGGCCAGGCGACAGAACCCTATGGCTACACCTTC. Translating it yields CASNSENPGQATEPYGYTF.

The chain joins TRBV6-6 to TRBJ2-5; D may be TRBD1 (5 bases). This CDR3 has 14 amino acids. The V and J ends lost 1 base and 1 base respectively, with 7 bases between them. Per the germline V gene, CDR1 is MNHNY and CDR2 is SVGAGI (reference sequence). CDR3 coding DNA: TGTGCCAGCAGTTACTGGCAGGGCCAAGAGACCCAGTACTTC. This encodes CASSYWQGQETQYF.